A single sample is the source of the 20 T cell receptor beta chains below, sequenced in a study of metastatic and nonmetastatic thyroid tumors. MiXCR was used by TCRdb to re-call the PCR reads. The profile covers about 40,000 clones, with 28% appearing a single time and 9.9% taken by the ten largest. Ahead of thyroid surgery, no patient had received treatment of any kind. Sequencing was performed on blood. The receptor set was obtained from a male donor with papillary thyroid cancer or a benign thyroid nodule (not recorded which). Some clones in this sample may be carry-over from other donors' samples.

This clone has ten or more counts. The V gene is TRBV28, the J gene TRBJ1-5; 8 bases match TRBD1. Germline V gives CDR1 MDHEN, CDR2 SYDVKM. Losses at the gene ends were 6 bases for V and 7 bases for J; bases not matched to a gene: 11. The CDR3 contains 15 residues. DNA for the CDR3: TGTGCCAGCAGCTCTTCAGGGGGCGTAAGACAGCCCCAGCATTTT. This codes for CASSSSGGVRQPQHF.

Within the sample, this clone is medium-sized. The CDR3 loop reads CASSFRLAGASTDTQYF. CDR3 in DNA: TGCGCCAGCAGCTTTCGACTAGCGGGGGCCAGCACAGATACGCAGTATTTT. The chain carries TRBV4-1 and TRBJ2-3; 12 nucleotides align to TRBD2. CDR1 and CDR2 (germline): MGHRA, YSYEKL. Unmatched junction bases numbered 6, after V lost 5 bases and J lost 0 bases. The CDR3 is made up of 17 amino acids.

This clone was found many times. The chain combines TRBV7-3 with TRBJ1-1, with D unclear. V lost 7 bases and J lost 6, with 18 bases in between. There are 14 residues in the CDR3. Germline CDR1 reads SGHTA; CDR2 reads FQGTGA. CDR3 nucleotides: TGTGCCAGCACGGCATCCGGGGTAAGCGCTGAAGCTTTCTTT. This gives the protein CASTASGVSAEAFF.

This clone was observed a handful of times. The junction departs from germline at one end; a sequencing error may be responsible. The rearrangement links TRBV19 to TRBJ2-5; D is possibly TRBD1 (8 bases). Germline lookup yields CDR1 LNHDA and CDR2 SQIVND (reference sequence). The CDR3 totals 13 residues. CDR3 loop: CANSTGGAENQYF. CDR3 coding DNA: TGTGCCAATAGCACAGGGGGGGCAGAGAACCAGTACTTC.

Here the CDR3 reads CASSLWTSVRGRTGELFF. The CDR3 DNA is TGCGCCAGCAGCTTGTGGACTAGCGTGAGGGGTCGCACCGGGGAGCTGTTTTTT. The chain joins TRBV5-1 to TRBJ2-2; 9 bases match TRBD2. The CDR3 has 18 residues. With V trimmed by 1 base and J by 4 bases, 11 bases remained unmatched. The germline V gene encodes CDR1 SGHRS and CDR2 YFSETQ.

The chain couples TRBV7-8 to TRBJ2-2; D not certain. The CDR3 has 14 amino acids. Trimming took off 1 base at V and 6 bases at J, with 9 bases between the two ends. Germline values: CDR1 SGHVS, CDR2 FQNEAQ. This CDR3 reads CASSLVSGAGELFF. In nucleotides, the CDR3 is TGTGCCAGCAGCTTAGTATCTGGCGCCGGGGAGCTGTTTTTT.

The V call is TRBV20-1, the J call TRBJ2-2; a weak D match, TRBD1 (5 bases). Looked up from germline, CDR1 is DFQATT and CDR2 is SNEGSKA (reference sequence). Trimming shortened V by 2 bases and J by 3 bases, and 13 bases separated the two germline ends. This CDR3 is built from 15 residues. CDR3 sequence: CSARYTGRDTGELFF. CDR3 sequence (DNA): TGCAGTGCTAGATATACGGGCAGGGACACCGGGGAGCTGTTTTTT.

In its sample, this clone was seen many times. This chain links TRBV29-1 with TRBJ2-7; tentative D call: TRBD1 (5 bases). Germline V CDR1 and CDR2: SQVTM, ANQGSEA. V lost 4 bases, J lost 2 bases, and 9 bases lay in between. The CDR3 is 12 residues long. CDR3 in DNA: TGCAGCGTTGTGACAGACGCCTACGAGCAGTACTTC. It specifies CSVVTDAYEQYF.

This clone was counted only a few times. A read error may produce the germline difference seen at one junction end. This chain links TRBV6-4 with TRBJ2-3; 7 positions agree with TRBD1. Germline lookup yields CDR1 MRHNA and CDR2 SNTAGT. The CDR3 sequence is 15 residues long. The CDR3 DNA sequence: TGTGCCAGCGGAAGTTGGACAGGCGACACATATACGCAGTATTTT. Protein: CASGSWTGDTYTQYF.

A few counts support this clone. This sequence joins TRBV7-9 and TRBJ1-6; D gene ambiguous. The V end lost 4 bases, the J end lost 8 bases, and 15 bases lay between the germline ends. The length of the CDR3 is 15 residues. The germline gives CDR1 SEHNR, CDR2 FQNEAQ (reference sequence). CDR3 in amino acids: CASSSGWGDYSPLHF. CDR3 DNA sequence: TGTGCCAGCAGCTCCGGCTGGGGTGACTATTCACCCCTCCACTTT.

This clone was counted at least ten times. The chain links TRBV5-1 to TRBJ2-1; possibly TRBD1 or TRBD2 for D (6 bases each). V lost 6 bases, J lost 2 bases, and 21 bases lay in between. Per germline, CDR1 SGHRS and CDR2 YFSETQ. The CDR3 consists of 17 residues. CDR3 nucleotide sequence: TGCGCCAGCACCTCAGACAGGAGCGGGTCCGCCTACAATGAGCAGTTCTTC. Its protein is CASTSDRSGSAYNEQFF.

This clone was seen at least ten times. The V and J genes are TRBV11-2 and TRBJ2-3; possible D gene TRBD1, 5 bases. From germline, CDR1 is SGHAT and CDR2 FQNNGV. The germline V and J ends were trimmed by 6 bases and 2 bases, with 9 bases remaining between them. The CDR3 has 13 residues. CDR3 bases: TGTGCCAGCAGGGGGCAAAACACAGATACGCAGTATTTT. Translated: CASRGQNTDTQYF.

A word on this clone: A read error is possible here, since a much larger clone lies one base away. The chain has TRBV7-9 and TRBJ2-5; D is unresolved. The CDR3 has 14 amino acids. CDR1 is SEHNR, CDR2 FQNEAQ, per germline (reference sequence). The CDR3 sequence: CASRLAASQETQYF. The CDR3 nucleotides are TGTGCCAGCCGCTTAGCCGCCAGCCAAGAGACCCAGTACTTC.

To note about this clone: The junction departs from germline at one end; a sequencing error may be responsible. The rearrangement links TRBV28 to TRBJ1-2, with D unresolved. Germline CDR1 MDHEN, CDR2 SYDVKM. The CDR3 contains 15 residues. The DNA of the CDR3 is TGTGCCAGCAGAGAAGTCACGGGAAGAGTATATGGCTACACATTC. Amino acid sequence: CASREVTGRVYGYTF.

There are a few counts of this clone. The gene calls are TRBV24-1 and TRBJ2-7; D perhaps matches TRBD2 (6 bases). CDR3 size: 14 residues. CDR1 KGHDR and CDR2 SFDVKD come from the germline V gene. V lost 7 bases, J lost 0 bases, and 12 bases lay in between. DNA of the CDR3: TGTGCCACCAGAGCGGGTTCCAGCTCCTACGAGCAGTACTTC. Protein: CATRAGSSSYEQYF.

The table lists this clone with many counts. A read error is possible here, since a much larger clone lies one base away. The chain links TRBV11-1 to TRBJ2-1; D not resolved. V lost 5 bases to trimming and J lost 6 bases, with 17 bases between them. CDR3 length: 15 amino acids. Germline CDR1 is SGHAT and CDR2 is FQDESV (reference sequence). The CDR3 DNA reads as TGTGCCAGCAGCCCAGGCCAGGCTAGACTCAATGAGCAGTTCTTC. Encoded protein: CASSPGQARLNEQFF. The full variable domain, in which reference TRBV11-1 and TRBJ2-1 provide the parts outside the CDR3, is EAEVAQSPRYKITEKSQAVAFWCDPISGHATLYWYRQILGQGPELLVQFQDESVVDDSQLPKDRFSAERLKGVDSTLKIQPAELGDSAMYLCASSPGQARLNEQFFGPGTRLTVL.

This clone was seen many times. The chain couples TRBV12-3 or TRBV12-4 to TRBJ2-5; no clear D. The CDR3 is 12 amino acids. V dropped 2 bases and J dropped 5 bases, with 6 bases sitting between them. The CDR3 reads CASSLIRETQYF. CDR3 in DNA: TGTGCCAGCAGTTTAATTAGGGAGACCCAGTACTTC.

The DNA for the CDR3 is TGCAGTGAAGAGGAGGGGGTCCCACCCCTCCACTTT. As protein: CSEEEGVPPLHF. The rearrangement joins TRBV20-1 to TRBJ1-6; weak D call: TRBD1 (6 bases). CDR1 is DFQATT, CDR2 SNEGSKA, per germline (reference sequence). Trimming stripped 7 bases from V and 11 bases from J, with 15 bases between. This CDR3 contains 12 residues.

The chain employs TRBV7-9 and TRBJ2-5; TRBD1 matches 9 bases. This CDR3 is 13 amino acids long. V was clipped by 5 bases and J by 7 bases; unmatched bases: 5. The germline V gene encodes CDR1 SEHNR and CDR2 FQNEAQ (reference sequence). The CDR3 DNA reads as TGTGCCAGCAGCGAACAGGGGGCAGGGACCCAGTACTTC. Protein: CASSEQGAGTQYF.

This clone was seen repeatedly, ten times or more. The chain is built from TRBV11-2 and TRBJ2-5; 11 bases map to TRBD2. Looked up from germline, CDR1 is SGHAT and CDR2 is FQNNGV. With V trimmed by 4 bases and J by 5 bases, 0 bases remained unmatched. The CDR3 is 13 amino acids. CDR3 sequence (DNA): TGTGCCAGCAGCTCTAGCGGGAGGGAGACCCAGTACTTC. This sequence encodes CASSSSGRETQYF.